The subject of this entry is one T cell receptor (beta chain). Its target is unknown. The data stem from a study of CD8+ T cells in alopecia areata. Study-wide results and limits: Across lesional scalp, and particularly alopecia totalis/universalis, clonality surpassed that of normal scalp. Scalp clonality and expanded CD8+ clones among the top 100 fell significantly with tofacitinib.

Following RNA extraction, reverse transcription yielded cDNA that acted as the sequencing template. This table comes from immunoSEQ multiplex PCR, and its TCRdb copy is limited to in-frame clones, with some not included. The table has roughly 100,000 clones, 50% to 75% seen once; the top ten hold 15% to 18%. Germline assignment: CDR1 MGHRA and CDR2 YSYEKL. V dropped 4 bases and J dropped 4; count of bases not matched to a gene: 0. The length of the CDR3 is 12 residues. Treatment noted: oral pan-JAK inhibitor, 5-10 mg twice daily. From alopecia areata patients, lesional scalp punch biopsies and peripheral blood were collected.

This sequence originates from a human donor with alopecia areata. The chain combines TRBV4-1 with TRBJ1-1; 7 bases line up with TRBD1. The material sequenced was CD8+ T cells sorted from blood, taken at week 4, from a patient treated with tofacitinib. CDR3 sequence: CASSPGGTEAFF. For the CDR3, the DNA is TGCGCCAGCAGCCCAGGGGGCACTGAAGCTTTCTTT.